This note documents a single T cell receptor beta chain sequence. This sample stems from a study of CD8 T cells in Susac syndrome. Trimming took 0 bases from V and 5 from J, leaving 16 bases between them. This CDR3 has 16 residues. Sequencing of TCR beta was performed on blood CD8+ and CD4+ T cells. Reverse transcription of about 0.5 to 1 ug RNA used random hexamers. TCRdb ran MiXCR on the immunoSEQ multiplex PCR reads and lists one entry per CDR3 protein. Of 20,000 to 25,000 distinct CDR3 sequences listed, approximately 93% are singletons. This sequence joins TRBV12-3 or TRBV12-4 and TRBJ1-2; weak D call: TRBD1 (5 bases). The source material was CD8+ T cells from PBMCs. The source of this sequence is a human donor in good health. CDR3 amino acids: CASSLASGFAGYGYTF. In DNA, the CDR3 is TGTGCCAGCAGTTTAGCATCAGGGTTTGCTGGGTATGGCTACACCTTC.